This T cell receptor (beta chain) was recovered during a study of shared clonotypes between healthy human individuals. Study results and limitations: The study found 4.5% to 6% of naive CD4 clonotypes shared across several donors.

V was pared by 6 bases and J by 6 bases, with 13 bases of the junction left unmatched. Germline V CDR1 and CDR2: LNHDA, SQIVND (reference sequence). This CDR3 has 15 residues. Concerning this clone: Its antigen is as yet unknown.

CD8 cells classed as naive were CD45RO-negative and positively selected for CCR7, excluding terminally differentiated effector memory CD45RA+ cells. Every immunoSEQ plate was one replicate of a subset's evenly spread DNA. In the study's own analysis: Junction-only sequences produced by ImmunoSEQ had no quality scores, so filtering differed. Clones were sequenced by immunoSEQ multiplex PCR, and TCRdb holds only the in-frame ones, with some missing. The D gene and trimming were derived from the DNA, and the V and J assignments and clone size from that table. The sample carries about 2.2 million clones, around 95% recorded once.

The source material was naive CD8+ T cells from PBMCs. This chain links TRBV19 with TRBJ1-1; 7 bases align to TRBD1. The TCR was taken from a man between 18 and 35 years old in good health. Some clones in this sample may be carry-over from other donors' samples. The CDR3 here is CASSLLPTGMAEAFF. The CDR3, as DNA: TGTGCCAGTAGCCTTCTACCGACAGGGATGGCTGAAGCTTTCTTT.